This T cell receptor beta chain was captured in a study of T cell responses to AZD1222 COVID-19 vaccine. Study-level background: Researchers grouped second doses given at about 4 or about 12 weeks into one pool.

To note about this clone: The target antigen is unknown.

Study-wide points: Baseline seropositivity occurred in only a handful of AZD1222 recipients.

Method: immunoSEQ multiplex PCR; TCRdb's copy keeps in-frame clones and lacks some. The top ten hold about 3% of the sample, which has tens of thousands of clones, roughly 85% seen once. The receptor was derived from an adult in good health. Here the sequenced sample was peripheral blood, taken on day 0 of AZD1222 vaccination.

CDR3 residues: CASSDPAGSSLPYEQYF. The CDR3 region has the DNA TGTGCCAGCAGTGACCCCGCCGGGTCGTCCCTTCCCTACGAGCAGTACTTC. This chain joins TRBV6-1 and TRBJ2-7; D remains unclear. The CDR3 is made up of 17 amino acids. Trimming shortened V by 3 bases and J by 2 bases, and 20 bases separated the two germline ends. Per germline, CDR1 MNHNS and CDR2 SASEGT.